These 32 T cell receptor beta chains were sequenced from one sample in a study of OX40 agonist ivuxolimab in advanced cancers. Profiling relied on immunoSEQ multiplex PCR, and the TCRdb table lists in-frame clones only, not all of them. Of tens of thousands of clones listed, about nine tenths are singletons. The specimen was CD4+ or CD8+ T cells sorted from blood, collected in a trial of the OX40 agonist ivuxolimab. Receptors originate from an adult with an advanced solid tumor such as melanoma, head and neck, liver or kidney cancer.

This clone was counted between two and nine times. This rearrangement joins TRBV5-4 to TRBJ2-7; tentative D call: TRBD1 (7 bases). The V gene's germline CDR1 is SGHNT and CDR2 YYREEE (reference sequence). The V end was cut by 0 bases, the J end by 3 bases, with 13 bases between. The CDR3 runs to 15 residues. The CDR3 here is CASSLARDSYYEQYV. The CDR3 DNA reads TGTGCCAGCAGCTTGGCGCGGGACAGTTACTACGAGCAGTACGTC.

V is TRBV4-3 and J is TRBJ2-1, with D hard to call. The length of the CDR3 is 14 residues. Germline lookup yields CDR1 LGHNA and CDR2 YSLEER. The V gene lost 0 bases and the J gene lost 9 bases, with 12 bases spanning the gap. The CDR3 spells CASSQEAGPGEQFF. In DNA form, the CDR3 reads TGCGCCAGCAGCCAAGAAGCAGGTCCCGGTGAGCAGTTCTTC.

The V and J genes are TRBV11-2 and TRBJ2-3; tentative D call: TRBD2 (5 bases). The CDR3 is 14 residues long. The V and J ends lost 5 bases and 2 bases respectively, with 11 bases between them. The germline V gene has CDR1 SGHAT and CDR2 FQNNGV. The CDR3 nucleotides are TGTGCCAGCAGCAGAACGGGGTTCACAGATACGCAGTATTTT. Its translation: CASSRTGFTDTQYF. The variable domain in full, with the rest retrieved from reference TRBV11-2 and TRBJ2-3, is EAGVAQSPRYKIIEKRQSVAFWCNPISGHATLYWYQQILGQGPKLLIQFQNNGVVDDSQLPKDRFSAERLKGVDSTLKIQPAKLEDSAVYLCASSRTGFTDTQYFGPGTRLTVL.

The chain employs TRBV7-2 and TRBJ2-2; no reliable D call. V lost 1 base and J lost 8, with 8 bases in between. Germline assignment: CDR1 SGHTA and CDR2 FQGNSA. The CDR3 has 13 residues. CDR3 loop: CASSLGWAGELFF. For the CDR3, the DNA is TGTGCCAGCAGCTTAGGCTGGGCTGGGGAGCTGTTTTTT.

J is TRBJ2-5 and V is TRBV7-3; TRBD1 is a possible D gene (5 bases). This CDR3 has 16 residues. CDR1 and CDR2 (germline): SGHTA, FQGTGA. Trimming stripped 2 bases from V and 5 bases from J, with 18 bases between. The CDR3 protein is CASSLSGRVNGETQYF. As DNA, the CDR3 is TGTGCCAGCAGCTTATCGGGCAGGGTAAACGGGGAGACCCAGTACTTC.

This clone has only one observation. The J gene is TRBJ1-5, the V gene TRBV6-6; D is unclear. Trimming left V 0 bases short and J 6 bases short, with 12 bases between. The CDR3 extends over 15 amino acids. CDR1 and CDR2 from the germline V gene are MNHNY and SVGAGI (reference sequence). The CDR3 protein is CASSYSLGSAQPQHF. In DNA, the CDR3 is TGTGCCAGCAGTTACTCGTTAGGGTCCGCTCAGCCCCAGCATTTT.

The chain joins TRBV28 to TRBJ1-2; D not certain. Germline loops: CDR1 MDHEN, CDR2 SYDVKM. There are 16 residues in the CDR3. Deletions cut 7 bases from V and 0 bases from J, with 18 bases between. CDR3 residues: CASNSPAVGPNYGYTF. Written as DNA, the CDR3 is TGTGCCAGCAATTCACCGGCTGTAGGGCCTAACTATGGCTACACCTTC.

The chain employs TRBV5-1 and TRBJ2-5; tentatively, D is TRBD1 (5 bases). V shed 4 bases and J shed 1 base, with 17 bases lying between them. There are 16 residues in the CDR3. Germline lookup yields CDR1 SGHRS and CDR2 YFSETQ. CDR3 bases: TGCGCCAGCAGCCCAGGGTCTTATAGGACCCAAGAGACCCAGTACTTC. It encodes CASSPGSYRTQETQYF.

V gene TRBV6-5 combines with J gene TRBJ1-2; 9 nucleotides agree with TRBD1. The length of the CDR3 is 13 residues. J gave up 6 bases and V 10 bases, and 9 bases lay outside the gene matches. Germline V lookup: CDR1 MNHEY, CDR2 SVGAGI. In nucleotides, the CDR3 is TGTGCCACGAAAAGCGGGACAGGGAATGGCTACACCTTC. It translates to CATKSGTGNGYTF.

A single count supports this clone. The chain carries TRBV5-6 and TRBJ2-5; 7 bases agree with TRBD1. J lost 3 bases, V lost 0 bases, and 11 bases had no gene match. CDR1 and CDR2 from the germline V gene are SGHDT and YYEEEE. This CDR3 spans 17 amino acids. CDR3 in DNA: TGTGCCAGCAGCTTGGTGGGGGCCGGGACAGTCGAAGAGACCCAGTACTTC. Residues: CASSLVGAGTVEETQYF.

This clone came up a few times. The chain combines TRBV5-1 with TRBJ2-5; no firm D call. The V gene lost 4 bases and the J gene lost 3 bases, with 4 bases spanning the gap. This CDR3 contains 11 residues. From germline, CDR1 is SGHRS and CDR2 YFSETQ. Written as DNA, the CDR3 is TGCGCCAGCAGCCCGAAAGAGACCCAGTACTTC. Residues: CASSPKETQYF.

This clone was counted once. The chain has TRBV5-1 and TRBJ2-2; 7 nucleotides line up with TRBD1. J lost 3 bases, V lost 3 bases, and 2 bases had no gene match. The CDR3 totals 14 residues. The germline V gene encodes CDR1 SGHRS and CDR2 YFSETQ. CDR3: CASSWGTDTGELFF. The CDR3 bases are TGCGCCAGCAGCTGGGGGACAGACACCGGGGAGCTGTTTTTT.

V is TRBV9 and J is TRBJ2-1, with D perhaps matching TRBD2 (6 bases). The CDR3 contains 15 residues. Trimming stripped 0 bases from V and 7 bases from J, with 14 bases between. CDR1 and CDR2 (germline): SGDLS, YYNGEE. The CDR3 coding sequence is TGTGCCAGCAGCGTAGGCCAGGGAGGTACAAATGAGCAGTTCTTC. Protein: CASSVGQGGTNEQFF.

The genes are TRBV19 and TRBJ2-7; the D gene could be TRBD1 or TRBD2 (8 bases each). Germline V gene sequence: CDR1 LNHDA, CDR2 SQIVND (reference sequence). Trimming took 5 bases from V and 7 from J, leaving 18 bases between them. This CDR3 is built from 14 residues. The CDR3 loop reads CASSPWTGTREQYV. CDR3 bases: TGTGCCAGTAGTCCCTGGACAGGGACTAGGGAGCAGTACGTC.

This rearrangement joins TRBV4-1 to TRBJ2-1; no reliable D call. The length of the CDR3 is 16 residues. The germline V gene encodes CDR1 MGHRA and CDR2 YSYEKL. V gave up 3 bases and J gave up 8 bases, with 20 bases separating them. CDR3 region: CASSHPPRAVGYEQFF. CDR3 DNA: TGCGCCAGCAGCCACCCTCCTCGTGCGGTTGGCTATGAGCAGTTCTTC.

This clone was observed a few times. V usage is TRBV5-4 and J usage is TRBJ2-3, with 9 bases fitting TRBD1. CDR1 and CDR2 (germline): SGHNT, YYREEE (reference sequence). V dropped 4 bases and J dropped 2; count of bases not matched to a gene: 5. The CDR3 extends over 15 amino acids. Here the CDR3 DNA reads TGTGCCAGCAGCGTTACAGGGGGCGTCACAGATACGCAGTATTTT. Protein sequence: CASSVTGGVTDTQYF.

The chain links TRBV6-5 to TRBJ2-7; 9 bases line up with TRBD1. J gave up 2 bases and V 6 bases, and 5 bases lay outside the gene matches. Germline V gene data show CDR1 as MNHEY and CDR2 as SVGAGI. CDR3 size: 14 residues. The CDR3 loop is CASRLGTGTYEQYF. The CDR3, as DNA: TGTGCCAGCAGATTGGGGACAGGGACCTACGAGCAGTACTTC.

This rearrangement joins TRBV5-1 to TRBJ1-2, with D possibly matching TRBD1 (6 bases). The CDR3 is made up of 14 amino acids. Trimming removed 4 bases at V and 5 bases at J, with 15 bases between. Germline CDR1 and CDR2: SGHRS and YFSETQ. The CDR3 sequence: CASSEQGRRYGYTF. CDR3 sequence (DNA): TGCGCCAGCAGCGAACAGGGACGTAGGTATGGCTACACCTTC.

This chain joins TRBV7-8 and TRBJ1-5, with unresolved D. The V end was cut by 1 base, the J end by 3 bases, with 7 bases between. The germline V gene has CDR1 SGHVS and CDR2 FQNEAQ. The CDR3 length is 14 residues. The CDR3: CASSLGPINQPQHF. The CDR3, as DNA: TGTGCCAGCAGCTTAGGACCGATCAATCAGCCCCAGCATTTT.

The J gene is TRBJ2-1, the V gene TRBV5-1; 8 bases are a match to TRBD1. V shed 3 bases, J shed 8 bases, and the junction held 7 bases outside the gene matches. In germline, CDR1 is SGHRS, CDR2 YFSETQ. The CDR3 loop spans 14 amino acids. The CDR3 sequence: CASSSGPGGYEQFF. CDR3 in DNA: TGCGCCAGCAGCTCCGGACCAGGGGGCTATGAGCAGTTCTTC.

V gene TRBV4-1 combines with J gene TRBJ2-2, with TRBD1 identical over 8 bases. After removal of 4 bases from V and 3 bases from J, the junction contained 13 bases not matched to a gene. Germline V gene lookup returns CDR1 MGHRA and CDR2 YSYEKL. This CDR3 has 18 residues. The CDR3 sequence: CASSPAGQGPPYTGELFF. Here the CDR3 DNA reads TGCGCCAGCAGCCCAGCCGGACAGGGCCCCCCTTACACCGGGGAGCTGTTTTTT.

The chain employs TRBV10-3 and TRBJ1-5, with D possibly being TRBD1 (5 bases). The CDR3 has 13 amino acids. The germline V and J ends were trimmed by 8 bases and 2 bases, with 10 bases remaining between them. In germline, CDR1 is ENHRY, CDR2 SYGVKD. DNA for the CDR3: TGTGCCATCGCCGGGGACGGCAATCAGCCCCAGCATTTT. Its protein is CAIAGDGNQPQHF.

This clone showed up just once. The chain has TRBV5-4 and TRBJ1-2; TRBD1 matches 8 bases. This CDR3 is built from 15 residues. Per germline, CDR1 SGHNT and CDR2 YYREEE (reference sequence). The trim removed 4 bases at V and 7 bases at J, leaving 12 bases unmatched. The CDR3 loop reads CASSLPTGEYRGYTF. In DNA form, the CDR3 reads TGTGCCAGCAGCCTGCCGACAGGGGAGTATCGTGGCTACACCTTC.

The chain carries TRBV9 and TRBJ1-6; D might be TRBD1 (6 bases). The CDR3 has 15 amino acids. Germline CDR1 and CDR2: SGDLS and YYNGEE. Trimming removed 4 bases from V and 9 bases from J, with 17 bases in between. CDR3 amino acids: CASSPRQVKGSPLHF. The CDR3 DNA is TGTGCCAGCAGCCCACGACAGGTAAAAGGTTCACCCCTCCACTTT.

This clone was counted a few times. This rearrangement joins TRBV7-9 to TRBJ1-2, with D unresolved. CDR3 length: 14 residues. Germline V gene data show CDR1 as SEHNR and CDR2 as FQNEAQ (reference sequence). V was trimmed by 0 bases and J by 6 bases, leaving 11 bases between them. The CDR3 coding sequence is TGTGCCAGCAGCTTAGCAGGGCCAGATCATGGCTACACCTTC. Protein sequence: CASSLAGPDHGYTF.

The chain uses TRBV11-2 and TRBJ1-1; D may be TRBD1 (5 bases). Germline CDR1 SGHAT, CDR2 FQNNGV. V lost 5 bases and J lost 1, with 11 bases in between. CDR3 length: 14 residues. The chain's CDR3 is CASSTRVPNTEAFF. The CDR3 region has the DNA TGTGCCAGCAGCACCAGGGTCCCGAACACTGAAGCTTTCTTT. Full variable domain (outside the CDR3, taken from reference TRBV11-2 and TRBJ1-1): EAGVAQSPRYKIIEKRQSVAFWCNPISGHATLYWYQQILGQGPKLLIQFQNNGVVDDSQLPKDRFSAERLKGVDSTLKIQPAKLEDSAVYLCASSTRVPNTEAFFGQGTRLTVV.

This clone was found once. The V and J genes are TRBV15 and TRBJ1-2; no definite D call. Germline-derived CDR1 and CDR2 are LNHNV and YYDKDF (reference sequence). Trimming took 7 bases from V and 5 from J, leaving 14 bases between them. The CDR3 loop spans 13 amino acids. The CDR3 nucleotides are TGTGCCACCAAAGGCGGGCGGAAGTATGGCTACACCTTC. Translation: CATKGGRKYGYTF.

This clone was seen only a few times. This sequence joins TRBV28 and TRBJ2-1, with D perhaps matching TRBD1 or TRBD2 (5 bases each). V shed 4 bases and J shed 3 bases, with 16 bases lying between them. The CDR3 is made up of 16 amino acids. CDR1 is MDHEN, CDR2 SYDVKM, per germline. The CDR3 DNA follows: TGTGCCAGCAGTTCAAGGCTAGGGACCAACTACAATGAGCAGTTCTTC. Amino acids: CASSSRLGTNYNEQFF.

This clone was observed a handful of times. The gene calls are TRBV5-1 and TRBJ2-3; D unclear. Germline CDR1 and CDR2: SGHRS and YFSETQ. V gave up 2 bases and J gave up 2 bases, with 9 bases separating them. The CDR3 consists of 14 residues. In DNA, the CDR3 is TGCGCCAGCAGCTTACTCGGATACACAGATACGCAGTATTTT. It translates to CASSLLGYTDTQYF.

V gene TRBV6-5 combines with J gene TRBJ1-2; no firm D call. CDR1 MNHEY and CDR2 SVGAGI come from the germline V gene. The CDR3 loop spans 16 amino acids. The V end lost 2 bases, the J end lost 4 bases, and 17 bases lay between the germline ends. Here the CDR3 DNA reads TGTGCCAGCAGTTACCAGCGTCGGGGTTATGGCTATGGCTACACCTTC. Amino acids: CASSYQRRGYGYGYTF.

The rearrangement joins TRBV6-1 to TRBJ1-2, with a weak D call TRBD1 (5 bases). The V end lost 11 bases, the J end lost 4 bases, and 14 bases lay between the germline ends. Germline assignment: CDR1 MNHNS and CDR2 SASEGT. This CDR3 has 12 residues. This CDR3 reads CALRGATYGYTF. The DNA for the CDR3 is TGTGCCCTCAGAGGGGCCACCTATGGCTACACCTTC.

This chain uses TRBV11-3 with TRBJ2-3; TRBD1 matches at 7 bases. The CDR3 is made up of 17 amino acids. CDR1 is SGHNT, CDR2 YENEEA, per germline. V gave up 4 bases and J gave up 3 bases; unmatched junction bases: 13. The CDR3 region is CASSSGGALGGTDTQYF. The CDR3 region has the DNA TGTGCCAGCAGCTCAGGGGGAGCTCTTGGTGGAACAGATACGCAGTATTTT.